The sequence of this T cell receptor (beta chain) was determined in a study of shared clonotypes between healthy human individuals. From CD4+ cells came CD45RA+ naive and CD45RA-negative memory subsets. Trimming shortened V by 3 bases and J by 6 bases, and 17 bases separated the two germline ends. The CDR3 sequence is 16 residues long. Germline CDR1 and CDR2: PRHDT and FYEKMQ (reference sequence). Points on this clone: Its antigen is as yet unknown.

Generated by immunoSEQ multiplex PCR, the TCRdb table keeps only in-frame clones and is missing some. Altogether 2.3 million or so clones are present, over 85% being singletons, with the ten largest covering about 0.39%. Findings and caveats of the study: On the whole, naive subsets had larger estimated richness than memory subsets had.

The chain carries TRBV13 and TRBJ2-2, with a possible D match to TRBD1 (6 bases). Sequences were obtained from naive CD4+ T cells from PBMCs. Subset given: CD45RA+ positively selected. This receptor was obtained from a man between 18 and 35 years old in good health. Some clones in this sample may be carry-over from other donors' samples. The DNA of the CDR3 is TGTGCCAGCAGCTTTTTAGGCACAGGGTGGGCCGGGGAGCTGTTTTTT. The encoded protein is CASSFLGTGWAGELFF. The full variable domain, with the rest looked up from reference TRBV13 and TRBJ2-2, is AAGVIQSPRHLIKEKRETATLKCYPIPRHDTVYWYQQGPGQDPQFLISFYEKMQSDKGSIPDRFSAQQFSDYHSELNMSSLELGDSALYFCASSFLGTGWAGELFFGEGSRLTVL.